The source of this T cell receptor (beta chain) is a study of response to subunit inactivated influenza vaccine. A single record per CDR3 protein comes from TCRdb applying MiXCR to the RT-PCR reads. The sample records approximately 570,000 distinct CDR3 sequences, approximately 7.1% being singletons. This clonotype was obtained from a man aged 50 to 75 who received an inactivated influenza vaccine. The specimen comprised PBMCs from blood, sampled about 23 months after vaccination.

This CDR3 reads CASAGTPAYEQYF. In DNA, the CDR3 is TGTGCCAGCGCAGGGACACCAGCCTACGAGCAGTACTTC. The chain employs TRBV27 and TRBJ2-7, with TRBD1 as a possible D gene (6 bases). Trimming shortened V by 8 bases and J by 2 bases, and 13 bases separated the two germline ends. The CDR3 length is 13 residues. Germline lookup yields CDR1 MNHEY and CDR2 SMNVEV (reference sequence).